Presented here are 25 T cell receptor beta chains from one specimen sequenced in a study of blood T cell repertoires in COVID-19. The table came from immunoSEQ multiplex PCR; TCRdb's copy has only in-frame clones and leaves some out. The repertoire holds over 200,000 clones, with 87% as singletons. Sequencing used peripheral blood. These receptors were obtained from a woman between 45 and 60 years old with acute or convalescent COVID-19.

The chain employs TRBV9 and TRBJ1-1, with 9 bases lining up with TRBD1. The V and J ends lost 3 bases and 3 bases, in that order; junction bases with no gene match: 0. CDR1 is SGDLS, CDR2 YYNGEE, per germline. The CDR3 has 13 residues. CDR3 sequence (DNA): TGTGCCAGCAGCGGGACAGGGGACACTGAAGCTTTCTTT. Translated, it gives CASSGTGDTEAFF.

This clone was observed a few times. This sequence joins TRBV27 and TRBJ2-2; D uncertain. The V end lost 4 bases, the J end lost 3 bases, and 6 bases lay between the germline ends. This CDR3 region has 13 residues. Germline V gives CDR1 MNHEY, CDR2 SMNVEV (reference sequence). CDR3 nucleotide sequence: TGTGCCAGCAGTTCCTTTTACACCGGGGAGCTGTTTTTT. Protein product: CASSSFYTGELFF.

The chain links TRBV21-1 to TRBJ1-4; the table assigns TRBD1, which was not confirmed against the DNA. TRBV21-1 is noted as a pseudogene. CDR3 length: 15 amino acids. CDR3 protein: CASSKRAGFEEKLFF. In nucleotides, the CDR3 is TGTGCCAGCAGCAAAAGGGCAGGGTTTGAGGAAAAACTGTTTTTT.

This rearrangement joins TRBV11-2 to TRBJ2-7, with D uncertain. V gave up 5 bases and J gave up 2 bases, with 10 bases separating them. CDR1 and CDR2 (germline): SGHAT, FQNNGV. The CDR3 consists of 13 residues. In DNA form, the CDR3 reads TGTGCCAGCAGCGGCGCAGGCCCCTACGAGCAGTACTTC. Its translation: CASSGAGPYEQYF.

This chain links TRBV3-1 (or the pseudogene TRBV3-2) with TRBJ2-6; TRBD1 might be the D (5 bases). The germline V gene encodes CDR1 LGHDT and CDR2 YNNKEL (reference sequence). The CDR3 length is 17 residues. The V end lost 3 bases, the J end lost 0 bases, and 12 bases lay between the germline ends. Written as DNA, the CDR3 is TGTGCCAGCAGCCAGGGGCTGTCAAGCTCTGGGGCCAACGTCCTGACTTTC. Encoded protein: CASSQGLSSSGANVLTF.

The chain links TRBV5-4 to TRBJ2-5; 9 nucleotides align to TRBD1. Germline assignment: CDR1 SGHNT and CDR2 YYREEE (reference sequence). The CDR3 has 14 amino acids. V gave up 3 bases and J gave up 5 bases; unmatched junction bases: 5. The CDR3 loop reads CASSWDRVGETQYF. DNA of the CDR3: TGTGCCAGCAGCTGGGACAGGGTCGGCGAGACCCAGTACTTC.

The chain links TRBV7-3 to TRBJ2-1; no clear D gene. The CDR3 has 15 amino acids. Germline V gives CDR1 SGHTA, CDR2 FQGTGA. Trimming stripped 5 bases from V and 0 bases from J, with 11 bases between. DNA for the CDR3: TGTGCCAGCAGCCCAAGCCTGAGCTCCTACAATGAGCAGTTCTTC. Amino acids: CASSPSLSSYNEQFF.

Note on this clone: Other DNA sequences in this specimen translate into the identical CDR3. The chain joins TRBV10-3 to TRBJ2-5; D call uncertain. The CDR3 sequence is 12 residues long. Trimming left V 0 bases short and J 5 bases short, with 4 bases between. Per the germline V gene, CDR1 is ENHRY and CDR2 is SYGVKD. The CDR3 region is CAISESRETQYF. CDR3 bases: TGTGCCATCAGTGAGTCGCGGGAGACCCAGTACTTC.

DNA for the CDR3: TGCGCCAGCAGCCCGACCCGAGGGAACTATGGCTACACCTTC. This gives the protein CASSPTRGNYGYTF. The genes are TRBV5-1 and TRBJ1-2; D not certain. Between the trimmed V and J ends, which lost 4 bases and 2 bases, there was a span of 12 bases. The CDR3 consists of 14 residues. Germline CDR1 SGHRS, CDR2 YFSETQ.

The CDR3 DNA follows: TGTGCCAGCACCCGGACAGGGAGAGGCAATCAGCCCCAGCATTTT. Protein: CASTRTGRGNQPQHF. The rearrangement links TRBV2 to TRBJ1-5; 8 bases align to TRBD1. This CDR3 contains 15 residues. Losses at the gene ends were 7 bases for V and 2 bases for J; bases not matched to a gene: 7. Germline assignment: CDR1 SNHLY and CDR2 FYNNEI.

Notes on this clone: Germline and junction disagree at one end, which may indicate a read error. The rearrangement links TRBV6-5 to TRBJ1-1; D not certain. The V gene's germline CDR1 is MNHEY and CDR2 SVGAGI. The length of the CDR3 is 16 residues. The CDR3 protein is CASSHSLPGGDTEAFF. CDR3 DNA sequence: TGTGCCAGCAGTCACTCGCTCCCCGGCGGGGACACTGAAGCTTTCTTT.

The chain links TRBV5-1 to TRBJ1-4; D uncertain. Trimming removed 1 base from V and 0 bases from J, with 13 bases in between. The CDR3 consists of 17 residues. Germline CDR1 is SGHRS and CDR2 is YFSETQ. CDR3 in amino acids: CASSLWGAGATNEKLFF. The CDR3 DNA reads TGCGCCAGCAGCTTGTGGGGTGCCGGGGCAACTAATGAAAAACTGTTTTTT.

This clone was seen just once. The chain's CDR3 is CSASAGGSGANVLTF. The CDR3 nucleotides are TGCAGTGCTAGTGCCGGGGGAAGTGGGGCCAACGTCCTGACTTTC. This sequence joins TRBV20-1 and TRBJ2-6, with D tentatively TRBD2 (6 bases). From germline, CDR1 is DFQATT and CDR2 SNEGSKA (reference sequence). V was shortened by 3 bases and J by 3 bases, with 12 bases between the two germline ends. The CDR3 sequence is 15 residues long.

The CDR3 nucleotides read TGTGCCAGCAGTTACAGCTCTTATAGCAATCAGCCCCAGCATTTT. This gives the protein CASSYSSYSNQPQHF. The rearrangement links TRBV6-5 to TRBJ1-5, with D unresolved. There are 15 residues in the CDR3. Germline CDR1 MNHEY, CDR2 SVGAGI. Trimming took off 2 bases at V and 0 bases at J, with 8 bases between the two ends.

CDR3 in amino acids: CASRPRGTSYGYTF. For the CDR3, the DNA is TGTGCCAGCCGGCCGCGTGGGACTTCGTATGGCTACACCTTC. The V and J genes are TRBV27 and TRBJ1-2; D perhaps matches TRBD1 (5 bases). V lost 8 bases and J 5 bases, leaving 18 bases between the germline ends. This CDR3 is 14 amino acids long. Germline lookup yields CDR1 MNHEY and CDR2 SMNVEV (reference sequence).

The chain employs TRBV7-2 and TRBJ2-1; 7 bases are shared with TRBD2. The CDR3 spans 13 residues. V was pared by 4 bases and J by 9 bases, with 6 bases of the junction left unmatched. CDR1 is SGHTA and CDR2 is FQGNSA in the germline V gene. The CDR3 sequence: CASSSRLAGEQFF. The CDR3 DNA reads TGTGCCAGCAGCTCCCGACTAGCTGGTGAGCAGTTCTTC.

This chain joins TRBV19 and TRBJ1-4; TRBD1 matches at 8 bases. The CDR3 sequence is 14 residues long. The trim removed 9 bases at V and 6 bases at J, leaving 9 bases unmatched. The germline V gene encodes CDR1 LNHDA and CDR2 SQIVND (reference sequence). In DNA, the CDR3 is TGTGCCAGCCATACAGGGGGTAAATATGAAAAACTGTTTTTT. Protein sequence: CASHTGGKYEKLFF.

The chain combines TRBV7-3 with TRBJ2-7, with D possibly matching TRBD1 (5 bases). CDR1 is SGHTA and CDR2 is FQGTGA in the germline V gene. The V gene lost 2 bases and the J gene lost 2 bases, with 16 bases spanning the gap. The CDR3 has 16 amino acids. CDR3 DNA sequence: TGTGCCAGCAGCTTATCGGTGCTCCAGGGCGCCTACGAGCAGTACTTC. It codes for CASSLSVLQGAYEQYF. The entire variable domain, with the rest obtained from reference TRBV7-3 and TRBJ2-7, is as follows: GAGVSQTPSNKVTEKGKYVELRCDPISGHTALYWYRQSLGQGPEFLIYFQGTGAADDSGLPNDRFFAVRPEGSVSTLKIQRTERGDSAVYLCASSLSVLQGAYEQYFGPGTRLTVT.

This clone turned up a few times. The chain recombines TRBV11-2 with TRBJ2-7, with D possibly being TRBD1 (5 bases). Germline CDR1 reads SGHAT; CDR2 reads FQNNGV. This CDR3 has 14 residues. V lost 4 bases and J 7 bases, leaving 17 bases between the germline ends. CDR3 DNA sequence: TGTGCCAGCAGCTACCGTAGGGGCCTAGGAGAGCAGTACTTC. Protein sequence: CASSYRRGLGEQYF.

This chain connects TRBV28 to TRBJ1-1; TRBD1 matches at 9 bases. Germline V gene data show CDR1 as MDHEN and CDR2 as SYDVKM. Losses at the gene ends were 5 bases for V and 7 bases for J; bases not matched to a gene: 8. This CDR3 contains 14 residues. The DNA of the CDR3 is TGTGCCAGCAGTCAGCCCGGGACAGGGTTTGAAGCTTTCTTT. It encodes CASSQPGTGFEAFF.

This chain connects TRBV11-3 to TRBJ2-7; tentatively, D is TRBD1 (5 bases). V was shortened by 0 bases and J by 5 bases, with 14 bases between the two germline ends. Germline CDR1 is SGHNT and CDR2 is YENEEA. CDR3 length equals 15 residues. DNA for the CDR3: TGTGCCAGCAGCTTAGATGGGGCAGGGATCGACGAGCAGTACTTC. This encodes CASSLDGAGIDEQYF.

The V gene is TRBV19, the J gene TRBJ1-1; D possibly corresponds to TRBD1 (5 bases). The V gene's germline CDR1 is LNHDA and CDR2 SQIVND (reference sequence). This CDR3 comprises 12 residues. Trimming pared 6 bases from V and 1 base from J, leaving 6 bases between. CDR3 amino acids: CASSGQNTEAFF. CDR3 sequence (DNA): TGTGCCAGTAGCGGACAGAACACTGAAGCTTTCTTT.

The V and J genes are TRBV6-1 and TRBJ2-3; D is unresolved. The CDR3 has 12 amino acids. V lost 5 bases and J 7 bases, leaving 10 bases between the germline ends. Germline V gives CDR1 MNHNS, CDR2 SASEGT. The CDR3 region is CASSPSRNTQYF. Written as DNA, the CDR3 is TGTGCCAGCAGTCCGAGCCGTAATACGCAGTATTTT.

V gene TRBV7-2 combines with J gene TRBJ1-2; D might be TRBD1 (5 bases). The CDR3 loop spans 14 amino acids. CDR1 SGHTA and CDR2 FQGNSA come from the germline V gene. V lost 2 bases to trimming and J lost 6 bases, with 13 bases between them. CDR3: CASSLSQGLNGYTF. In nucleotides, the CDR3 is TGTGCCAGCAGCTTATCTCAGGGTTTAAATGGCTACACCTTC.

The rearrangement joins TRBV6-2 or TRBV6-3 to TRBJ1-5; D is perhaps TRBD1 (6 bases). The germline V gene encodes CDR1 MNHEY and CDR2 SVGEGT. Trimming took 4 bases from V and 0 from J, leaving 13 bases between them. The CDR3 totals 16 residues. The CDR3 is CASSSGQSGSNQPQHF. CDR3 DNA: TGTGCCAGCAGTTCCGGACAGAGCGGTAGCAATCAGCCCCAGCATTTT.